This TCR beta chain was sequenced during a study of shared clonotypes between healthy human individuals. The CDR3 loop spans 13 amino acids. Germline V gene sequence: CDR1 MDHEN, CDR2 SYDVKM. V dropped 8 bases and J dropped 5; count of bases not matched to a gene: 6. Assay used: immunoSEQ multiplex PCR; TCRdb lists only in-frame clones, some missing. The data show about 1.4 million clones, about 96% seen once. J is TRBJ1-5 and V is TRBV28; 7 bases align to TRBD1. The clonotype originates from a man younger than 40 in good health. Sequenced: naive CD4+ T cells sorted from blood. The subset denotes: CD45RA+ positively selected. Here the CDR3 DNA reads TGTGCCAGCGTGGGACAGCAGGATCAGCCCCAGCATTTT. It specifies CASVGQQDQPQHF.